The 28 T cell receptor beta chains given below trace back to one sample, sequenced in a study of technical replicates of blood from a handful of donors (dated by TCRdb to 2016 to 2017). Libraries were prepared through the immunoSEQ multiplex PCR assay. In its TCRdb copy, this immuneACCESS table keeps in-frame sequences only and misses some clones. Where compared with another copy, unresolved V genes explain less than half of these, and the others have no known cause. Recorded for this sample are tens of thousands of clones; nearly 99% of them occurred a single time. Roughly 0.2% of the sample comes from the top ten. Sequenced material: T cells isolated from PBMCs. The source of these receptors is a human donor in good health.

The DNA for the CDR3 is TGTGCCAGCAGCTGGGGGGACCAAGAGACCCAGTACTTC. Its protein product is CASSWGDQETQYF. The chain couples TRBV5-4 to TRBJ2-5; D is perhaps TRBD2 (6 bases). The length of the CDR3 is 13 residues. Trimming took off 3 bases at V and 0 bases at J, with 6 bases between the two ends. Germline CDR1 is SGHNT and CDR2 is YYREEE (reference sequence). The full variable domain, in which reference TRBV5-4 and TRBJ2-5 provide the parts outside the CDR3, is ETGVTQSPTHLIKTRGQQVTLRCSSQSGHNTVSWYQQALGQGPQFIFQYYREEENGRGNFPPRFSGLQFPNYSSELNVNALELDDSALYLCASSWGDQETQYFGPGTRLLVL.

The J gene is TRBJ2-1, the V gene TRBV29-1, with 11 positions matching TRBD2. V trimming: 4 bases; J trimming: 1 base; junction bases outside the gene matches: 6. The CDR3 is 16 residues long. In germline, CDR1 is SQVTM, CDR2 ANQGSEA. In nucleotides, the CDR3 is TGCAGCGTTGTTGGGTTAGCGGGAGGGTCCTACAATGAGCAGTTCTTC. Translated: CSVVGLAGGSYNEQFF.

This chain joins TRBV11-3 and TRBJ2-1; 8 nucleotides line up with TRBD2. There are 15 residues in the CDR3. The V gene end was trimmed by 1 base and the J gene end by 4 bases; junction bases not matched to a gene: 3. Germline CDR1 reads SGHNT; CDR2 reads YENEEA. CDR3 in DNA: TGTGCCAGCAGCTTAGGACTAGCGCAATACAATGAGCAGTTCTTC. Protein: CASSLGLAQYNEQFF.

The chain joins TRBV7-3 to TRBJ2-1; the D gene is possibly TRBD1 (6 bases). The CDR3 is 15 residues long. CDR1 SGHTA and CDR2 FQGTGA come from the germline V gene. Deletions cut 1 base from V and 4 bases from J, with 11 bases between. In DNA, the CDR3 is TGTGCCAGCAGCTTAAGGTCAGGGGAATACAATGAGCAGTTCTTC. Protein product: CASSLRSGEYNEQFF.

The chain joins TRBV10-3 to TRBJ1-1; D is unclear. Trimming shortened V by 3 bases and J by 0 bases, and 11 bases separated the two germline ends. CDR1 is ENHRY, CDR2 SYGVKD, per germline. This CDR3 has 15 residues. This chain's CDR3 is CAISDNSRLNTEAFF. Here the CDR3 DNA reads TGTGCCATCAGTGACAACAGCCGACTGAACACTGAAGCTTTCTTT.

V gene TRBV6-5 combines with J gene TRBJ2-7; 9 bases align to TRBD1. The CDR3 length is 12 residues. The V gene's germline CDR1 is MNHEY and CDR2 SVGAGI. With V trimmed by 8 bases and J by 1 base, 0 bases remained unmatched. In nucleotides, the CDR3 is TGTGCCAGCGGACAGGGGTCCTACGAGCAGTACTTC. It translates to CASGQGSYEQYF.

This rearrangement joins TRBV19 to TRBJ2-1; TRBD2 aligns across 11 bases. V gave up 6 bases and J gave up 6 bases; unmatched junction bases: 7. Germline CDR1 is LNHDA and CDR2 is SQIVND (reference sequence). The CDR3 has 15 residues. CDR3 DNA: TGTGCCAGTAGCACCGGGACTAGCGGATCCAATGAGCAGTTCTTC. Translation gives CASSTGTSGSNEQFF. The entire variable domain, with the rest obtained from reference TRBV19 and TRBJ2-1, is as follows: DGGITQSPKYLFRKEGQNVTLSCEQNLNHDAMYWYRQDPGQGLRLIYYSQIVNDFQKGDIAEGYSVSREKKESFPLTVTSAQKNPTAFYLCASSTGTSGSNEQFFGPGTRLTVL.

The chain combines TRBV9 with TRBJ2-1; TRBD2 is a possible D gene (6 bases). The V end was cut by 0 bases, the J end by 11 bases, with 12 bases between. The CDR3 covers 13 residues. Per the germline V gene, CDR1 is SGDLS and CDR2 is YYNGEE. CDR3 nucleotides: TGTGCCAGCAGCGTAGTCGGGGGTTACCAGCAGTTCTTC. This gives the protein CASSVVGGYQQFF. The full variable domain, completed using reference TRBV9 and TRBJ2-1, is DSGVTQTPKHLITATGQRVTLRCSPRSGDLSVYWYQQSLDQGLQFLIQYYNGEERAKGNILERFSAQQFPDLHSELNLSSLELGDSALYFCASSVVGGYQQFFGPGTRLTVL.

The chain recombines TRBV28 with TRBJ2-1, with TRBD1 matching over 8 bases. CDR3 size: 16 residues. J was trimmed by 1 base and V by 2 bases; bases with no gene match: 4. CDR1 is MDHEN and CDR2 is SYDVKM in the germline V gene. CDR3 bases: TGTGCCAGCAGTTTACGATACAGGGGGTCCTACAATGAGCAGTTCTTC. Translating gives CASSLRYRGSYNEQFF.

This clone was observed once. The rearrangement joins TRBV11-3 to TRBJ1-2, with D possibly TRBD1 on 6 matching bases. This CDR3 has 16 amino acids. CDR1 SGHNT and CDR2 YENEEA come from the germline V gene. V was clipped by 3 bases and J by 3 bases, with 17 bases between them. The CDR3 spells CASSLSVPPGDYGYTF. DNA of the CDR3: TGTGCCAGCAGCTTGAGCGTCCCGCCAGGGGACTATGGCTACACCTTC.

This sequence joins TRBV11-3 and TRBJ2-1; no reliable D call. V was pared by 3 bases and J by 6 bases, with 15 bases between. Germline V lookup: CDR1 SGHNT, CDR2 YENEEA. The CDR3 sequence is 15 residues long. The CDR3 coding sequence is TGTGCCAGCAGCTTTTCTGCGTTGTCCATCAATGAGCAGTTCTTC. Translated, it gives CASSFSALSINEQFF.

This rearrangement joins TRBV10-3 to TRBJ2-1; 9 bases align to TRBD2. Germline CDR1 reads ENHRY; CDR2 reads SYGVKD. V lost 6 bases, J lost 6 bases, and 6 bases stayed unmatched. CDR3 length: 14 residues. The CDR3 DNA reads as TGTGCCATCAGAGAAGCGGGAGGACGCAATGAGCAGTTCTTC. The encoded protein is CAIREAGGRNEQFF.

This sequence joins TRBV30 and TRBJ2-5; TRBD2 agrees at 9 bases. The CDR3 covers 15 residues. After removal of 0 bases from V and 5 bases from J, the junction contained 7 bases not matched to a gene. Germline V gene sequence: CDR1 GTSNPN, CDR2 SVGIG (reference sequence). The CDR3: CAWSVSGGLGETQYF. As DNA, the CDR3 is TGTGCCTGGAGTGTTAGCGGGGGTTTGGGCGAGACCCAGTACTTC.

This clone has a single count. V usage is TRBV13 and J usage is TRBJ1-5, with 8 bases that match TRBD1. Germline lookup yields CDR1 PRHDT and CDR2 FYEKMQ (reference sequence). V lost 5 bases and J lost 6; bases outside the gene matches: 6. The CDR3 is 14 residues long. In nucleotides, the CDR3 is TGTGCCAGCAGCCTATCAGGGGGCGTTCAGCCCCAGCATTTT. Protein: CASSLSGGVQPQHF.

The chain recombines TRBV7-9 with TRBJ1-4; tentative D call: TRBD1 (5 bases). V dropped 1 base and J dropped 14 bases, with 8 bases sitting between them. The CDR3 has 11 residues. Germline CDR1 reads SEHNR; CDR2 reads FQNEAQ (reference sequence). The CDR3 nucleotides are TGTGCCAGCAGCTTAGAGACAGATCTGTTTTTT. Translation: CASSLETDLFF.

CDR3 in amino acids: CASSQGTGDEQFF. CDR3 DNA: TGCGCCAGCAGCCAAGGGACAGGGGATGAGCAGTTCTTC. The chain links TRBV4-1 to TRBJ2-1; 9 bases agree with TRBD1. There are 13 residues in the CDR3. V shed 1 base, J shed 8 bases, and the junction held 0 bases outside the gene matches. Germline V CDR1 and CDR2: MGHRA, YSYEKL.

J is TRBJ2-3 and V is TRBV30; 7 bases map to TRBD2. Germline V gene lookup returns CDR1 GTSNPN and CDR2 SVGIG (reference sequence). J gave up 2 bases and V 2 bases, and 7 bases lay outside the gene matches. This CDR3 spans 15 amino acids. The CDR3 coding sequence is TGTGCCTGGAGTAGGCGGGGAGGGGACACAGATACGCAGTATTTT. It yields the protein CAWSRRGGDTDTQYF.

This chain joins TRBV6-4 and TRBJ1-2; TRBD1 matches at 8 bases. From germline, CDR1 is MRHNA and CDR2 SNTAGT. This CDR3 is 12 amino acids long. The trim removed 6 bases at V and 8 bases at J, leaving 5 bases unmatched. CDR3 coding DNA: TGTGCCAGCAGAGGACAGGGAGTAGGCTACACCTTC. Its translation: CASRGQGVGYTF.

The V call is TRBV11-3, the J call TRBJ2-7; the D gene is possibly TRBD2 (5 bases). V lost 5 bases to trimming and J lost 3 bases, with 11 bases between them. CDR3 length: 13 residues. Germline CDR1 is SGHNT and CDR2 is YENEEA. CDR3 DNA: TGTGCCAGCAGCCGCGGGTCGATCTACGAGCAGTACTTC. As protein: CASSRGSIYEQYF.

The sample holds one count of this clone. This sequence joins TRBV10-3 and TRBJ1-4, with 7 positions matching TRBD1. Trimming cost V 0 bases and J 2 bases; bases outside gene matches: 3. Germline lookup yields CDR1 ENHRY and CDR2 SYGVKD. The CDR3 runs 16 residues. This CDR3 is CAISESKGQTNEKLFF. The CDR3 DNA sequence: TGTGCCATCAGTGAGTCGAAGGGACAGACTAATGAAAAACTGTTTTTT.

This chain uses TRBV5-4 with TRBJ2-5; TRBD2 matches 9 bases. The germline gives CDR1 SGHNT, CDR2 YYREEE (reference sequence). This CDR3 comprises 15 residues. Trimming took 4 bases from V and 3 from J; bases not matched to a gene: 7. The CDR3 sequence: CASSPGLAWEETQYF. DNA of the CDR3: TGTGCCAGCAGCCCCGGACTAGCGTGGGAAGAGACCCAGTACTTC.

The gene calls are TRBV19 and TRBJ2-1, with 8 bases aligning to TRBD2. J lost 0 bases, V lost 3 bases, and 10 bases had no gene match. Germline CDR1 and CDR2: LNHDA and SQIVND (reference sequence). The CDR3 spans 18 residues. The CDR3 sequence is CASSIYAASGSSYNEQFF. For the CDR3, the DNA is TGTGCCAGTAGTATCTATGCAGCGAGCGGGAGCTCCTACAATGAGCAGTTCTTC.

The chain uses TRBV5-4 and TRBJ2-3; D is perhaps TRBD2 (6 bases). The V gene lost 5 bases and the J gene lost 0 bases, with 16 bases spanning the gap. The CDR3 has 16 residues. Germline loops: CDR1 SGHNT, CDR2 YYREEE (reference sequence). The CDR3 loop reads CASSSLGGASTDTQYF. The CDR3 region has the DNA TGTGCCAGCAGTTCGTTGGGCGGGGCTAGCACAGATACGCAGTATTTT. Full variable domain (outside the CDR3, taken from reference TRBV5-4 and TRBJ2-3): ETGVTQSPTHLIKTRGQQVTLRCSSQSGHNTVSWYQQALGQGPQFIFQYYREEENGRGNFPPRFSGLQFPNYSSELNVNALELDDSALYLCASSSLGGASTDTQYFGPGTRLTVL.

The genes are TRBV6-6 and TRBJ2-1; D gene ambiguous. Germline loops: CDR1 MNHNY, CDR2 SVGAGI (reference sequence). The CDR3 consists of 14 residues. The V gene lost 5 bases and the J gene lost 5 bases, with 13 bases spanning the gap. CDR3 region: CASSPSVVHNEQFF. CDR3 nucleotide sequence: TGTGCCAGCAGTCCAAGCGTAGTACACAATGAGCAGTTCTTC.

V and J are TRBV27 and TRBJ1-1; 8 bases match TRBD1. V lost 3 bases to trimming and J lost 5 bases; unmatched junction nucleotides: 17. This CDR3 region has 18 residues. Germline loops: CDR1 MNHEY, CDR2 SMNVEV (reference sequence). The CDR3: CASSLGPPGGLRWTEAFF. The CDR3, as DNA: TGTGCCAGCAGTTTGGGTCCCCCAGGGGGCTTAAGGTGGACTGAAGCTTTCTTT.

V and J are TRBV27 and TRBJ2-7, with TRBD1 identical over 9 bases. The germline V gene encodes CDR1 MNHEY and CDR2 SMNVEV (reference sequence). Unmatched junction bases numbered 4, after V lost 5 bases and J lost 2 bases. This CDR3 is 14 amino acids long. This CDR3 reads CASSATGGPYEQYF. DNA for the CDR3: TGTGCCAGCAGTGCTACAGGGGGCCCCTACGAGCAGTACTTC.

The rearrangement uses TRBV6-6 and TRBJ2-1, with D perhaps TRBD2 (5 bases). The V gene's germline CDR1 is MNHNY and CDR2 SVGAGI (reference sequence). CDR3 length: 14 amino acids. The germline V and J ends were trimmed by 7 bases and 8 bases, with 18 bases remaining between them. The CDR3 coding sequence is TGTGCCAGCACTCGGCCCGGAGGTTACGATGAGCAGTTCTTC. It yields the protein CASTRPGGYDEQFF.

The V and J genes are TRBV4-2 and TRBJ2-1; 7 bases align to TRBD2. V lost 0 bases to trimming and J lost 0 bases; unmatched junction nucleotides: 5. From germline, CDR1 is LGHNA and CDR2 YNFKEQ. The CDR3 loop spans 17 amino acids. The CDR3 DNA sequence: TGTGCCAGCAGCCAAGATCTTGGCGGGAGCTCCTACAATGAGCAGTTCTTC. Its protein product is CASSQDLGGSSYNEQFF.